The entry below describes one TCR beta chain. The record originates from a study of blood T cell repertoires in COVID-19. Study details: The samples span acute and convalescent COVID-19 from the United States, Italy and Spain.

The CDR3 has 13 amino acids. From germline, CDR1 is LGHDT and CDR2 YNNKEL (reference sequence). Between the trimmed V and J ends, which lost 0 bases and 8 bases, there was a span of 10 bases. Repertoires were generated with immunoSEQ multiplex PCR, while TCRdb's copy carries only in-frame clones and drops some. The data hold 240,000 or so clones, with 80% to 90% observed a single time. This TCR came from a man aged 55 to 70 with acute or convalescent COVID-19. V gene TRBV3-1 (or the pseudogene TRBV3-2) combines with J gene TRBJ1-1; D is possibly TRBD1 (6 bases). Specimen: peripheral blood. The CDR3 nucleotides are TGTGCCAGCAGCCAAGATTTAGGGACAGAAGCTTTCTTT. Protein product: CASSQDLGTEAFF.